A selection of T cell receptor beta chains follows, all from one sample in a study of CD8+CD57+ T cells in acquired aplastic anemia. Via MiXCR, TCRdb re-called the reads, giving one row per CDR3 protein. The top ten clones hold roughly 1.2% of a sample with under 350,000 distinct CDR3 sequences, roughly 53% of them seen once. The material sequenced was sorted CD4+, CD8+, or CD8+CD57+ T cells (not recorded which) from PBMCs. These receptors were taken from a human donor with aplastic anemia. The CDR3 runs from the conserved cysteine through the conserved F or W. D genes are given only for firm matches. Size is stated for part of the rows, as once, few or many counts, or as a class when the clone is expanded.

d_gene: .
abundance: many
len: 16
j_gene: TRBJ1-6
v_gene: TRBV3-1
CDR3nt: TGTGCCAGCAGCCAAGTCCGGACCTCACCTAATTCACCCCTCCACTTT
CDR3aa: CASSQVRTSPNSPLHF

d_gene: .
abundance: many
len: 14
j_gene: TRBJ1-3
v_gene: TRBV20-1
CDR3nt: TGCAGCGCAAAGGCGTCAACCTCTGGAAACACCATATATTTT
CDR3aa: CSAKASTSGNTIYF

d_gene: .
abundance: .
len: 12
j_gene: TRBJ1-1
v_gene: TRBV24-1
CDR3nt: TGTGCCACCAGTGATTCCGGGGTTGAAGCTTTCTTT
CDR3aa: CATSDSGVEAFF

d_gene: .
abundance: .
len: 11
j_gene: TRBJ2-1
v_gene: TRBV7-9
CDR3nt: TGTGCCAGCAGACCGGTGAATGAGCAGTTCTTC
CDR3aa: CASRPVNEQFF

d_gene: .
abundance: .
len: 16
j_gene: TRBJ2-6
v_gene: TRBV7-2
CDR3nt: TGTGCCAGCAGCCTAAGACAGGCCTCTGGGGCCAACGTCCTGACTTTC
CDR3aa: CASSLRQASGANVLTF

d_gene: TRBD1
abundance: many
len: 14
j_gene: TRBJ1-5
v_gene: TRBV6-5
CDR3nt: TGTGCCAGCAGTTACCTGACAGGGGATCAGCCCCAGCATTTT
CDR3aa: CASSYLTGDQPQHF

d_gene: .
abundance: .
len: 17
j_gene: TRBJ1-2
v_gene: TRBV5-5
CDR3nt: TGTGCCAGCAGCTTGGCTGGTACCGGGCAGCCGAGTCATGGCTACACCTTC
CDR3aa: CASSLAGTGQPSHGYTF

d_gene: .
abundance: once
len: 13
j_gene: TRBJ2-7
v_gene: TRBV7-9
CDR3nt: TGCGCCAGCAGCCAGGGGGGGCCCGGGGAGCAGTACTTC
CDR3aa: CASSQGGPGEQYF

d_gene: TRBD2
abundance: .
len: 19
j_gene: TRBJ2-3
v_gene: TRBV12-3/TRBV12-4
CDR3nt: TGTGCCAGCAGTCGTAAGGTGGGCGGGAGCGGGTTTGGGACAGATACGCAGTATTTT
CDR3aa: CASSRKVGGSGFGTDTQYF

d_gene: TRBD2
abundance: .
len: 15
j_gene: TRBJ2-1
v_gene: TRBV24-1
CDR3nt: TGTGCCACCAGTGACCGGAGGTCTAGCGGGAAAGAGCAGTTCTTC
CDR3aa: CATSDRRSSGKEQFF

d_gene: .
abundance: .
len: 11
j_gene: TRBJ1-6
v_gene: TRBV2
CDR3nt: TGTGCCAGCAGTGAATCATTACCCCTCCACTTT
CDR3aa: CASSESLPLHF

d_gene: .
abundance: .
len: 13
j_gene: TRBJ2-5
v_gene: TRBV12-3/TRBV12-4
CDR3nt: TGTGCCAGCAGCCCAATGGGTAGAGAGACCCAGTACTTC
CDR3aa: CASSPMGRETQYF

d_gene: .
abundance: .
len: 14
j_gene: TRBJ2-1
v_gene: TRBV5-6
CDR3nt: TGTGCCAGCAGCTTGCAGGTTGGGACGGCTGGGCAGTTCTTC
CDR3aa: CASSLQVGTAGQFF

d_gene: .
abundance: .
len: 14
j_gene: TRBJ1-5
v_gene: TRBV25-1
CDR3nt: TGTGCCAGCAGTGTCGTCCGCCTTAATCAGCCCCAGCATTTT
CDR3aa: CASSVVRLNQPQHF

d_gene: .
abundance: .
len: 13
j_gene: TRBJ2-3
v_gene: TRBV2
CDR3nt: TGTGCCAGCAGTGCGGGGGACACAGATACGCAGTATTTT
CDR3aa: CASSAGDTDTQYF

d_gene: .
abundance: .
len: 12
j_gene: TRBJ1-6
v_gene: TRBV6-1
CDR3nt: TGTGCCAGCAGTCTTGGGTGGAAAGCCCTCCACTTT
CDR3aa: CASSLGWKALHF

d_gene: TRBD1
abundance: .
len: 16
j_gene: TRBJ1-1
v_gene: TRBV5-5
CDR3nt: TGTGCCAGCAGCTGGGTTGGAGGACAGGGTGGTACTGAAGCTTTCTTT
CDR3aa: CASSWVGGQGGTEAFF

d_gene: .
abundance: .
len: 15
j_gene: TRBJ1-5
v_gene: TRBV20-1
CDR3nt: TGCAGTGCTAAAAGGGCCAAAAATAGCAATCAGCCCCAGCATTTT
CDR3aa: CSAKRAKNSNQPQHF

d_gene: TRBD1
abundance: .
len: 15
j_gene: TRBJ1-4
v_gene: TRBV7-2
CDR3nt: TGTGCCAGCAGCTACGAAGGGCAGGGGGCGGCGGAACTGTTTTTT
CDR3aa: CASSYEGQGAAELFF

d_gene: TRBD1
abundance: .
len: 14
j_gene: TRBJ1-6
v_gene: TRBV2
CDR3nt: TGTGCCAGCAGTAGAGGGACAGATAATTCACCCCTCCACTTT
CDR3aa: CASSRGTDNSPLHF

d_gene: .
abundance: .
len: 14
j_gene: TRBJ1-5
v_gene: TRBV2
CDR3nt: TGTGCCAGCAGTGAGAACAGGGCGGTTCAGCCCCAGCATTTT
CDR3aa: CASSENRAVQPQHF

d_gene: .
abundance: once
len: 11
j_gene: TRBJ1-2
v_gene: TRBV6-6
CDR3nt: TGTGCCAGCAGCCAGGGATCTGGCTACACCTTC
CDR3aa: CASSQGSGYTF

d_gene: .
abundance: .
len: 15
j_gene: TRBJ2-2
v_gene: TRBV7-6
CDR3nt: TGTGCCAGCAGCTCTCCGTATTCGTGGACAGGGGAGCTGTTTTTT
CDR3aa: CASSSPYSWTGELFF

d_gene: .
abundance: many
len: 12
j_gene: TRBJ2-3
v_gene: TRBV7-8
CDR3nt: TGTGCCAGCAGCTTTATGCAGGATACGCAGTATTTT
CDR3aa: CASSFMQDTQYF

d_gene: .
abundance: many
len: 16
j_gene: TRBJ1-4
v_gene: TRBV4-1
CDR3nt: TGCGCCAGCAGCCGGGGGGGAATGACAACTAATGAAAAACTGTTTTTT
CDR3aa: CASSRGGMTTNEKLFF

d_gene: .
abundance: .
len: 17
j_gene: TRBJ1-4
v_gene: TRBV2
CDR3nt: TGTGCCAGCAGTGGAAAGGGCCCCACCTCTTTTAATGAAAAACTGTTTTTT
CDR3aa: CASSGKGPTSFNEKLFF

d_gene: .
abundance: .
len: 15
j_gene: TRBJ2-1
v_gene: TRBV10-1
CDR3nt: TGTGCCAGCTCACCACGGTCAGGGCAGTACAATGGGCAGTTCTTC
CDR3aa: CASSPRSGQYNGQFF

d_gene: .
abundance: .
len: 13
j_gene: TRBJ1-1
v_gene: TRBV29-1
CDR3nt: TGCAGCGTTGATCTTTGGCAGAACACTGAAGCTTTCTTT
CDR3aa: CSVDLWQNTEAFF

d_gene: .
abundance: few
len: 14
j_gene: TRBJ2-5
v_gene: TRBV2
CDR3nt: TGTGCCAGCAGTTCTCGGACGGAACAAGAGACCCAGTACTTC
CDR3aa: CASSSRTEQETQYF

d_gene: .
abundance: .
len: 17
j_gene: TRBJ2-2
v_gene: TRBV12-3/TRBV12-4
CDR3nt: TGTGCCAGCAGTTTTAAACTTCTGGGGGTAAACACCGGGGAGCTGTTTTTT
CDR3aa: CASSFKLLGVNTGELFF

d_gene: TRBD1
abundance: many
len: 16
j_gene: TRBJ2-2
v_gene: TRBV7-8
CDR3nt: TGTGCCAGCAGCTTTAGGGACAGCTTGAACACCGGGGAGCTGTTTTTT
CDR3aa: CASSFRDSLNTGELFF

d_gene: .
abundance: .
len: 13
j_gene: TRBJ1-1
v_gene: TRBV15
CDR3nt: TGTGCCACCAGCAGAGACAAACACACTGAAGCTTTCTTT
CDR3aa: CATSRDKHTEAFF

d_gene: .
abundance: many
len: 16
j_gene: TRBJ2-5
v_gene: TRBV12-5
CDR3nt: TGTGCTAGTGGTTTGAGAATTGCAGGGTACGAGGAGACCCAGTACTTC
CDR3aa: CASGLRIAGYEETQYF

d_gene: .
abundance: .
len: 14
j_gene: TRBJ2-3
v_gene: TRBV11-3
CDR3nt: TGTGCCAGCAGCTTAGATCCCCAGGGAGATACGCAGTATTTT
CDR3aa: CASSLDPQGDTQYF

d_gene: .
abundance: many
len: 14
j_gene: TRBJ1-5
v_gene: TRBV19
CDR3nt: TGTGCCAGTAGTCTGTGGGGGGACAATGTGGCCCAGCATTTT
CDR3aa: CASSLWGDNVAQHF

d_gene: TRBD1
abundance: .
len: 16
j_gene: TRBJ2-1
v_gene: TRBV19
CDR3nt: TGTGCCAGTAGTCCTACGGGACAGGGTTCCTACAATGAGCAGTTCTTC
CDR3aa: CASSPTGQGSYNEQFF

d_gene: TRBD1
abundance: .
len: 18
j_gene: TRBJ2-3
v_gene: TRBV7-9
CDR3nt: TGTGCCAGCAGCGGGGGTTGGGACAGGGGAATAAGCACAGATACGCAGTATTTT
CDR3aa: CASSGGWDRGISTDTQYF

d_gene: .
abundance: few
len: 13
j_gene: TRBJ2-7
v_gene: TRBV5-6
CDR3nt: TGTGCCAGCAGCTTGGTAGTCGGCTACGAGCAGTACTTC
CDR3aa: CASSLVVGYEQYF

d_gene: TRBD1
abundance: many
len: 16
j_gene: TRBJ2-3
v_gene: TRBV6-5
CDR3nt: TGTGCCAGCAGCCCACGGTGGACAGGGGCAGGAGATACGCAGTATTTT
CDR3aa: CASSPRWTGAGDTQYF

d_gene: .
abundance: once
len: 13
j_gene: TRBJ1-1
v_gene: TRBV7-9
CDR3nt: TGTGCCAGCGGCCCAGGGACGGTAAATGAAGCTTTCTTT
CDR3aa: CASGPGTVNEAFF

d_gene: .
abundance: .
len: 13
j_gene: TRBJ2-1
v_gene: TRBV20-1
CDR3nt: TGCAGTGCGGGGGGCCGCCGGAGCAATGAGCAGTTCTTC
CDR3aa: CSAGGRRSNEQFF

d_gene: .
abundance: .
len: 19
j_gene: TRBJ1-5
v_gene: TRBV7-9
CDR3nt: TGTGCCAGCAGCTTAGACTTATCTTGGGGAACTTATAGCAATCAGCCCCAGCATTTT
CDR3aa: CASSLDLSWGTYSNQPQHF

d_gene: TRBD1
abundance: .
len: 15
j_gene: TRBJ1-2
v_gene: TRBV7-2
CDR3nt: TGTGCCAGCAGCTTCGGACAGGGAGGGAACTATGGCTACACCTTC
CDR3aa: CASSFGQGGNYGYTF

d_gene: .
abundance: .
len: 15
j_gene: TRBJ1-6
v_gene: TRBV2
CDR3nt: TGTGCCAGCAGTAGGGAACAGGGTCTTGGTTCACCCCTCCACTTC
CDR3aa: CASSREQGLGSPLHF

d_gene: .
abundance: .
len: 12
j_gene: TRBJ2-7
v_gene: TRBV7-8
CDR3nt: TGTGCCAGCAGCTTAATTCGCCACGAGCAGTACTTC
CDR3aa: CASSLIRHEQYF

d_gene: TRBD1
abundance: .
len: 13
j_gene: TRBJ2-7
v_gene: TRBV25-1
CDR3nt: TGTGCCAGCAGCCCCGGGACAGGGCCCGAGCAGTACTTC
CDR3aa: CASSPGTGPEQYF

d_gene: TRBD2
abundance: .
len: 16
j_gene: TRBJ2-2
v_gene: TRBV7-8
CDR3nt: TGTGCCAGCAGCCGTACTAGCGGGGATTTCACCGGGGAGCTGTTTTTT
CDR3aa: CASSRTSGDFTGELFF

d_gene: TRBD1
abundance: .
len: 15
j_gene: TRBJ1-1
v_gene: TRBV15
CDR3nt: TGTGCCACCAGCAGATCCGGGACAGGGGTTCCTGAAGCTTTCTTT
CDR3aa: CATSRSGTGVPEAFF

d_gene: .
abundance: .
len: 13
j_gene: TRBJ1-6
v_gene: TRBV20-1
CDR3nt: TGCAGCGCTAGCGGGATCAGTAATTCACCCTTCCACTTT
CDR3aa: CSASGISNSPFHF

d_gene: .
abundance: .
len: 12
j_gene: TRBJ2-2
v_gene: TRBV7-2
CDR3nt: TGTGCCAGCACCCTGTACACCGGGGAGCTGCTTTTT
CDR3aa: CASTLYTGELLF

d_gene: .
abundance: .
len: 14
j_gene: TRBJ2-5
v_gene: TRBV7-9
CDR3nt: TGTGCCAGCAGCTTAGTGGAGGAACAAGAGACCCAGTACTTC
CDR3aa: CASSLVEEQETQYF

d_gene: TRBD1
abundance: .
len: 17
j_gene: TRBJ1-1
v_gene: TRBV29-1
CDR3nt: TGCAGCGTTGGCGGGGTAGGGACAGAAGACTTGGGAACTGAAGCTTTCTTT
CDR3aa: CSVGGVGTEDLGTEAFF

d_gene: TRBD2
abundance: .
len: 14
j_gene: TRBJ2-2
v_gene: TRBV7-9
CDR3nt: TGTGCCAGCAGCTTAGTAGCGGGGTTCGGGGAGCTGTTTTTT
CDR3aa: CASSLVAGFGELFF